This TCR beta chain was found in a study of T cell responses to AZD1222 COVID-19 vaccine. TCRdb's copy holds only in-frame clones and misses some; the assay was immunoSEQ multiplex PCR. The profile shows about 110,000 clones, roughly 92% of them singletons. J gave up 0 bases and V 2 bases, and 5 bases lay outside the gene matches. Germline CDR1 and CDR2: PRHDT and FYEKMQ (reference sequence). The CDR3 loop spans 16 amino acids. This TCR derives from an adult who received the AZD1222 COVID-19 vaccine. V is TRBV13 and J is TRBJ2-5; 8 bases map to TRBD1. Sequencing was performed on peripheral blood, taken 28 days after the second AZD1222 dose. The CDR3 DNA reads as TGTGCCAGCAGCTTAAGGCAGGGGGCTGACCAAGAGACCCAGTACTTC. Its protein product is CASSLRQGADQETQYF.